A single sample gave rise to the 28 T cell receptor beta chains below, sequenced in a study of long-term antiretroviral therapy in people with HIV. An immunoSEQ assay, version v3.0, was performed at survey level. The data were produced by immunoSEQ multiplex PCR, yet TCRdb's version contains in-frame clones alone and is incomplete. The sample has 13,000 to 15,000 clones, less than 85% seen once. This material consisted of unsorted PBMCs, taken 3.2 years before starting antiretroviral therapy. The source of these receptors is a man between 35 and 55 years old with HIV.

The chain combines TRBV19 with TRBJ2-2, with 7 bases matching TRBD1. CDR1 is LNHDA, CDR2 SQIVND, per germline (reference sequence). J gave up 3 bases and V 8 bases, and 6 bases lay outside the gene matches. This CDR3 is 14 amino acids long. The CDR3: CASLDRADTGELFF. Written as DNA, the CDR3 is TGTGCCAGTCTTGACAGGGCCGACACCGGGGAGCTGTTTTTT. The full variable domain, rest sourced from reference TRBV19 and TRBJ2-2, is DGGITQSPKYLFRKEGQNVTLSCEQNLNHDAMYWYRQDPGQGLRLIYYSQIVNDFQKGDIAEGYSVSREKKESFPLTVTSAQKNPTAFYLCASLDRADTGELFFGEGSRLTVL.

The chain joins TRBV5-1 to TRBJ1-1, with 8 bases lining up with TRBD1. The CDR3 sequence is 14 residues long. Trimming at V came to 3 bases and at J to 5 bases, leaving 6 bases not matched to a gene. Germline CDR1 is SGHRS and CDR2 is YFSETQ. The CDR3 spells CASSYDRGGTEAFF. Written as DNA, the CDR3 is TGCGCCAGCAGCTACGACAGGGGAGGGACTGAAGCTTTCTTT. The variable domain in full, with the rest retrieved from reference TRBV5-1 and TRBJ1-1, is KAGVTQTPRYLIKTRGQQVTLSCSPISGHRSVSWYQQTPGQGLQFLFEYFSETQRNKGNFPGRFSGRQFSNSRSEMNVSTLELGDSALYLCASSYDRGGTEAFFGQGTRLTVV.

The V and J genes are TRBV27 and TRBJ2-2; D is undetermined. The V gene lost 1 base and the J gene lost 0 bases, with 6 bases spanning the gap. Looked up from germline, CDR1 is MNHEY and CDR2 is SMNVEV (reference sequence). The CDR3 runs 15 residues. This CDR3 is CASSLWKSNTGELFF. The CDR3 DNA reads TGTGCCAGCAGTTTATGGAAGTCGAACACCGGGGAGCTGTTTTTT.

This sequence joins TRBV9 and TRBJ1-6; D unresolved. With 4 bases removed from V and 8 bases from J, the gap between germline ends came to 13 bases. Germline-derived CDR1 and CDR2 are SGDLS and YYNGEE. This CDR3 comprises 14 residues. The CDR3 spells CASSTPAGDSPLHF. CDR3 DNA: TGTGCCAGCAGCACCCCCGCCGGTGATTCACCCCTCCACTTT.

The V call is TRBV11-2, the J call TRBJ1-2; TRBD1 aligns across 8 bases. Germline loops: CDR1 SGHAT, CDR2 FQNNGV. The CDR3 length is 17 residues. With V trimmed by 4 bases and J by 0 bases, 10 bases remained unmatched. CDR3 amino acids: CASSSPFRGRPNYGYTF. The CDR3, as DNA: TGTGCCAGCAGCTCGCCCTTCAGGGGGCGTCCTAACTATGGCTACACCTTC.

This clone came up once. The chain carries TRBV5-4 and TRBJ1-2, with 7 bases fitting TRBD1. Per germline, CDR1 SGHNT and CDR2 YYREEE (reference sequence). The CDR3 sequence is 15 residues long. The V and J ends lost 3 bases and 4 bases, in that order; junction bases with no gene match: 9. The CDR3 DNA reads as TGTGCCAGCAGCTACTTCAGGGGGGGGCCCTATGGCTACACCTTC. Translation: CASSYFRGGPYGYTF.

This clone is labeled as medium-sized. The genes are TRBV7-9 and TRBJ2-1; TRBD1 or TRBD2 may be the D gene (5 bases each). Per the germline V gene, CDR1 is SEHNR and CDR2 is FQNEAQ (reference sequence). V lost 11 bases and J lost 7, with 21 bases in between. CDR3 length equals 14 residues. Written as DNA, the CDR3 is TGTGCCGCTCCCCCGCCGAGGGGCGGAAATGAGCAGTTCTTC. Amino acids: CAAPPPRGGNEQFF.

This sequence joins TRBV12-1 and TRBJ2-7; the table calls TRBD1, which could not be checked here. TRBV12-1 is labeled a pseudogene. This CDR3 has 13 residues. The CDR3 DNA is TGTGCCAGCAGCTTCCTTACAGGCTACGAGCAGTACTTC. Its translation is CASSFLTGYEQYF.

The J gene is TRBJ1-1, the V gene TRBV30; D possibly corresponds to TRBD1 (5 bases). The germline V gene encodes CDR1 GTSNPN and CDR2 SVGIG (reference sequence). Trimming pared 2 bases from V and 3 bases from J, leaving 22 bases between. The CDR3 has 17 amino acids. CDR3 DNA: TGTGCCTGGAGTTCTACTTACTTCGGGACGGGGTACACTGAAGCTTTCTTT. Its translation: CAWSSTYFGTGYTEAFF. The full variable domain, rest sourced from reference TRBV30 and TRBJ1-1, is SQTIHQWPATLVQPVGSPLSLECTVEGTSNPNLYWYRQAAGRGLQLLFYSVGIGQISSEVPQNLSASRPQDRQFILSSKKLLLSDSGFYLCAWSSTYFGTGYTEAFFGQGTRLTVV.

J is TRBJ1-4 and V is TRBV18; D unresolved. There are 15 residues in the CDR3. Trimming left V 2 bases short and J 3 bases short, with 10 bases between. Germline-derived CDR1 and CDR2 are KGHSH and LQKENI. CDR3 region: CASSPNREANEKLFF. Here the CDR3 DNA reads TGTGCCAGCTCACCAAATCGAGAGGCTAATGAAAAACTGTTTTTT.

The chain's CDR3 is CASRLGQGHPGLAGGSTDTQYF. DNA of the CDR3: TGTGCCAGCAGGCTAGGACAGGGCCATCCGGGACTAGCGGGGGGCAGCACAGATACGCAGTATTTT. The V gene is TRBV27, the J gene TRBJ2-3; 15 nucleotides match TRBD2. Trimming removed 6 bases from V and 0 bases from J; junction bases left unmatched: 19. CDR1 and CDR2 (germline): MNHEY, SMNVEV (reference sequence). The CDR3 has 22 amino acids.

This clone occurred once. This sequence joins TRBV5-1 and TRBJ1-1; 7 nucleotides match TRBD1. The CDR3 has 14 residues. V gave up 0 bases and J gave up 4 bases; unmatched junction bases: 3. CDR1 is SGHRS and CDR2 is YFSETQ in the germline V gene. The CDR3 region has the DNA TGCGCCAGCAGCTTGGGACAGGGAGGCACTGAAGCTTTCTTT. It translates to CASSLGQGGTEAFF.

This chain links TRBV15 with TRBJ1-3; 9 bases match TRBD1. V shed 3 bases and J 4 bases; nucleotides not matched to a gene: 10. CDR1 LNHNV and CDR2 YYDKDF come from the germline V gene (reference sequence). The CDR3 is 17 residues long. The CDR3 loop reads CATSRRQGELAGNTIYF. CDR3 DNA sequence: TGTGCCACCAGCAGGAGACAGGGGGAACTGGCCGGAAACACCATATATTTT.

The gene calls are TRBV19 and TRBJ1-2; 8 nucleotides agree with TRBD1. The CDR3 sequence is 15 residues long. The junction had 9 bases not matched to a gene; V was cut back by 3 bases and J by 6 bases. The V gene's germline CDR1 is LNHDA and CDR2 SQIVND (reference sequence). CDR3 sequence (DNA): TGTGCCAGTAGTATCGCCGGGACAGGTCTGGATGGCTACACCTTC. This translates into CASSIAGTGLDGYTF.

The chain couples TRBV5-4 to TRBJ1-3; D is ambiguous. Germline lookup yields CDR1 SGHNT and CDR2 YYREEE (reference sequence). The V and J ends lost 0 bases and 0 bases respectively, with 13 bases between them. CDR3 length equals 17 residues. The chain's CDR3 is CASSLEGNSPSGNTIYF. CDR3 DNA sequence: TGTGCCAGCAGCTTGGAAGGGAACAGCCCCTCTGGAAACACCATATATTTT. The whole variable domain, filled in from reference TRBV5-4 and TRBJ1-3, reads ETGVTQSPTHLIKTRGQQVTLRCSSQSGHNTVSWYQQALGQGPQFIFQYYREEENGRGNFPPRFSGLQFPNYSSELNVNALELDDSALYLCASSLEGNSPSGNTIYFGEGSWLTVV.

This clone was seen a handful of times. The chain joins TRBV19 to TRBJ1-2; 7 bases map to TRBD1. Losses at the gene ends were 4 bases for V and 1 base for J; bases not matched to a gene: 6. The CDR3 has 15 residues. Germline V gene data show CDR1 as LNHDA and CDR2 as SQIVND (reference sequence). The CDR3 here is CASSTSGGVNYGYTF. CDR3 nucleotides: TGTGCCAGTAGTACCTCAGGGGGTGTTAACTATGGCTACACCTTC.

The V call is TRBV6-5, the J call TRBJ2-5; a possible D gene is TRBD2 (6 bases). With 6 bases removed from V and 5 bases from J, the gap between germline ends came to 16 bases. Looked up from germline, CDR1 is MNHEY and CDR2 is SVGAGI. This CDR3 spans 14 amino acids. The CDR3 nucleotides are TGTGCCAGCAGGACCGGGGGAAATACGGAGACCCAGTACTTC. This codes for CASRTGGNTETQYF.

This chain links TRBV6-5 with TRBJ2-6, with D perhaps matching TRBD2 (5 bases). The CDR3 contains 15 residues. V was cut by 5 bases and J by 4 bases, with 12 bases left in between. Germline CDR1 and CDR2: MNHEY and SVGAGI. CDR3 bases: TGTGCCAGCAGTCCCTATCCGGGAGGGGCCAACGTCCTGACTTTC. Translating gives CASSPYPGGANVLTF.

This sequence joins TRBV7-3 and TRBJ2-1; perhaps TRBD2 as D (6 bases). Germline loops: CDR1 SGHTA, CDR2 FQGTGA. Trimming stripped 4 bases from V and 6 bases from J, with 16 bases between. CDR3 length equals 15 residues. CDR3 residues: CASSSTGTASNEQFF. CDR3 nucleotide sequence: TGTGCCAGCAGCTCGACCGGGACTGCTAGCAATGAGCAGTTCTTC.

The chain employs TRBV7-3 and TRBJ2-3, with D possibly TRBD2 on 6 matching bases. CDR3 length: 14 amino acids. Germline values: CDR1 SGHTA, CDR2 FQGTGA. Trimming cost V 3 bases and J 5 bases, with 12 bases left between them. The CDR3 sequence: CASSFLGGEDTQYF. The CDR3 nucleotides read TGTGCCAGCAGCTTCCTCGGGGGTGAAGATACGCAGTATTTT.

The chain is built from TRBV21-1 and TRBJ1-6; the DNA was not used to check the table's D call, TRBD1. TRBV21-1 corresponds to a pseudogene. CDR3 length: 15 residues. The CDR3 DNA sequence: TGTGCCAGCAGCATAGGACAGGGGCGGAATTCACCCCTCCACTTT. It yields the protein CASSIGQGRNSPLHF.

The V gene is TRBV6-5, the J gene TRBJ2-7, with a weak D call TRBD2 (5 bases). CDR3 size: 14 residues. Per germline, CDR1 MNHEY and CDR2 SVGAGI. V dropped 1 base and J dropped 2 bases, with 9 bases sitting between them. DNA for the CDR3: TGTGCCAGCAGTTACTTCGACGGGACCTACGAGCAGTACTTC. Translation: CASSYFDGTYEQYF.

V is TRBV29-1 and J is TRBJ2-7; D remains ambiguous. The CDR3 is made up of 13 amino acids. V was trimmed by 4 bases and J by 4 bases, leaving 14 bases between them. Germline V gene sequence: CDR1 SQVTM, CDR2 ANQGSEA. CDR3 bases: TGCAGCGTTGTACGACCCGAAGGGTACGAGCAGTACTTC. Its protein is CSVVRPEGYEQYF.

The rearrangement links TRBV2 to TRBJ1-1; D is undetermined. The CDR3 has 13 amino acids. V lost 3 bases to trimming and J lost 2 bases, with 7 bases between them. The germline CDR1 and CDR2 sequences are SNHLY and FYNNEI. CDR3 amino acids: CASSDESNTEAFF. For the CDR3, the DNA is TGTGCCAGCAGTGATGAGTCTAACACTGAAGCTTTCTTT.

This chain uses TRBV19 with TRBJ1-2; 11 bases map to TRBD1. V shed 5 bases and J 4 bases; nucleotides not matched to a gene: 6. Germline CDR1 reads LNHDA; CDR2 reads SQIVND (reference sequence). The CDR3 sequence is 15 residues long. As DNA, the CDR3 is TGTGCCAGTAGTGGGACAGGGGGGTCGGGCTATGGCTACACCTTC. Protein: CASSGTGGSGYGYTF.

V is TRBV10-3 and J is TRBJ2-7; D gene ambiguous. Trimming stripped 3 bases from V and 0 bases from J, with 9 bases between. Per the germline V gene, CDR1 is ENHRY and CDR2 is SYGVKD. There are 14 residues in the CDR3. The CDR3 coding sequence is TGTGCCATCAGTGACGGGCAGATCTCCTACGAGCAGTACTTC. Its translation: CAISDGQISYEQYF.

This sequence joins TRBV4-1 and TRBJ2-3, with 7 bases lining up with TRBD1. Germline V lookup: CDR1 MGHRA, CDR2 YSYEKL. The CDR3 is 15 residues long. V lost 1 base, J lost 4 bases, and 5 bases stayed unmatched. CDR3 sequence reads: CASSQAHRGADTQYF. The CDR3 DNA reads TGCGCCAGCAGCCAAGCCCACAGGGGTGCAGATACGCAGTATTTT.

The chain is built from TRBV12-5 and TRBJ1-2, with D unclear. The V end was cut by 4 bases, the J end by 1 base, with 16 bases between. Germline V gene lookup returns CDR1 LGHNT and CDR2 FRNRAP. There are 16 residues in the CDR3. The CDR3 sequence is CASGSQRREHNYGYTF. CDR3 DNA: TGTGCTAGTGGTTCTCAACGCCGGGAGCATAACTATGGCTACACCTTC.